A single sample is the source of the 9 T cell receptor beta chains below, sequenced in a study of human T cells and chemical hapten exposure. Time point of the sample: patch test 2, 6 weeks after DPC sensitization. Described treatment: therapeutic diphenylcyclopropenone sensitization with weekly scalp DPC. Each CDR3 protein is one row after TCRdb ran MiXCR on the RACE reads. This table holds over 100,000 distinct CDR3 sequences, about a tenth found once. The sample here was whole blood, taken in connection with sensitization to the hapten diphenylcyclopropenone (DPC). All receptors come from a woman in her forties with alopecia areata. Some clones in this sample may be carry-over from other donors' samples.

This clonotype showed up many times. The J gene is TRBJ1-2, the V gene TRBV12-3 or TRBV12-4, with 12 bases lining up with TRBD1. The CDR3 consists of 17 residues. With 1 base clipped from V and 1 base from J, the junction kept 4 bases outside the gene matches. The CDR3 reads CASSLDGTGGINYGYTF. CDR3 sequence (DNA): TGTGCCAGCAGTTTAGATGGGACAGGGGGCATTAACTATGGCTACACCTTC.

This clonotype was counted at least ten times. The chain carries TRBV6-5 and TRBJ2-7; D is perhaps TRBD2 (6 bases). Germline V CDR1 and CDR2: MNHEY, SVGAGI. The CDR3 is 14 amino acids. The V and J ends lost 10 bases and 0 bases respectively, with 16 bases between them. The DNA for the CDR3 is TGTGCCACCATAGGTTCCGGGAGCTCCTACGAGCAGTACTTC. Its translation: CATIGSGSSYEQYF.

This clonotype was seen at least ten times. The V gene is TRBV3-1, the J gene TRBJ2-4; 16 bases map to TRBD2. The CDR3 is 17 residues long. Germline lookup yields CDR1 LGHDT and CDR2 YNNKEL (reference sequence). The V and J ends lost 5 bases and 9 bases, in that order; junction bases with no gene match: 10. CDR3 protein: CASSSPGLAGGRGIQYF. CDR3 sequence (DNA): TGTGCCAGCAGCTCGCCGGGACTAGCGGGGGGGCGAGGCATTCAGTACTTC.

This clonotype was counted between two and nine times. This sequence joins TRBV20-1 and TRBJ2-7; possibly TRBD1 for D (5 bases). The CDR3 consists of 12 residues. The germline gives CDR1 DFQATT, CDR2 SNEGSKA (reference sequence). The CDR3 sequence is CSAASRDYEQYF. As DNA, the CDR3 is TGCAGCGCCGCTTCCAGGGACTACGAGCAGTACTTC.

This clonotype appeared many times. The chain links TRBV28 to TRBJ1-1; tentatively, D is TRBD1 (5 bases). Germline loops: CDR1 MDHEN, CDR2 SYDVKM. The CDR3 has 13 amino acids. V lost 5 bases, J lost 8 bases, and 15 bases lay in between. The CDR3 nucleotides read TGTGCCAGCAGTCCGACAGTGGGGACCGAAGCTTTCTTT. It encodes CASSPTVGTEAFF.

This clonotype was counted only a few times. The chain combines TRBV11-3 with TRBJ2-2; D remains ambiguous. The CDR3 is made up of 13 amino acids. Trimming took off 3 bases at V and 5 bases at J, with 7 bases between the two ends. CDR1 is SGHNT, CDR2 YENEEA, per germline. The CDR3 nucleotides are TGTGCCAGCAGCTTCGTCGGGACCGGGGAGCTGTTTTTT. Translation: CASSFVGTGELFF.

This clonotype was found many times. The CDR3 here is CAWSRVDTSRRGKLFF. In DNA form, the CDR3 reads TGTGCCTGGAGTAGAGTGGACACCTCACGGCGAGGGAAACTGTTTTTT. The chain is built from TRBV30 and TRBJ1-4; TRBD1 is a possible D gene (5 bases). The CDR3 totals 16 residues. The V end was cut by 2 bases, the J end by 11 bases, with 24 bases between. The germline V gene encodes CDR1 GTSNPN and CDR2 SVGIG (reference sequence).

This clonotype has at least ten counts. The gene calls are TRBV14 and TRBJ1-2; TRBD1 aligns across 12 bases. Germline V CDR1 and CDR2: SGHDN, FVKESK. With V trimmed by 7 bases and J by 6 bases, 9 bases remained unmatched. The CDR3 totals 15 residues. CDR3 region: CASTPWDRGPHGYTF. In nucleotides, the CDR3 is TGTGCCAGCACCCCCTGGGACAGGGGGCCGCATGGCTACACCTTC.

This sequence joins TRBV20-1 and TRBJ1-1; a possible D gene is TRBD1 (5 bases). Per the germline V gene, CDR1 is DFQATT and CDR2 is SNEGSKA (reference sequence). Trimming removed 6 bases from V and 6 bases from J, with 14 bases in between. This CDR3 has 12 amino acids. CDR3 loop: CSATTGVSEAFF. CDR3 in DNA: TGCAGTGCAACCACAGGAGTCTCTGAAGCTTTCTTT.